What follows are 19 T cell receptor beta chains derived from one specimen sequenced in a study of T cells in localized non-small cell lung cancer. Sequencing was performed with immunoSEQ multiplex PCR; in TCRdb, only in-frame clones are kept and a portion is missing. The sample carries around 35,000 clones, around 88% recorded once. Sequenced here: peripheral blood, sampled before any cancer treatment. The receptors were gathered from a woman between 35 and 70 years old with stage I lung adenocarcinoma.

The genes are TRBV28 and TRBJ1-1; D is perhaps TRBD1 (5 bases). This CDR3 spans 17 amino acids. V lost 0 bases to trimming and J lost 1 base, with 15 bases between them. Per germline, CDR1 MDHEN and CDR2 SYDVKM. Written as DNA, the CDR3 is TGTGCCAGCAGTTTATGGCAGGGCGTAACGGGGAACACTGAAGCTTTCTTT. It encodes CASSLWQGVTGNTEAFF.

V gene TRBV4-1 combines with J gene TRBJ2-7, with 7 nucleotides matching TRBD1. Per the germline V gene, CDR1 is MGHRA and CDR2 is YSYEKL. The CDR3 contains 15 residues. The junction had 6 bases not matched to a gene; V was cut back by 0 bases and J by 4 bases. In DNA, the CDR3 is TGCGCCAGCAGCCAAGATAGACAGGGTCGTTACGAGCAGTACTTC. This gives the protein CASSQDRQGRYEQYF.

The gene calls are TRBV6-1 and TRBJ2-7; weak D call: TRBD2 (5 bases). Trimming cost V 4 bases and J 0 bases, with 10 bases left between them. The CDR3 covers 14 residues. Germline V lookup: CDR1 MNHNS, CDR2 SASEGT. CDR3 nucleotide sequence: TGTGCCAGCAGTGGGGGAGAGGGCTCCTACGAGCAGTACTTC. This translates into CASSGGEGSYEQYF.

This chain joins TRBV27 and TRBJ2-7; 9 positions match TRBD1. The germline V gene has CDR1 MNHEY and CDR2 SMNVEV (reference sequence). The CDR3 runs 14 residues. V trimming: 3 bases; J trimming: 3 bases; junction bases outside the gene matches: 3. The CDR3 DNA reads as TGTGCCAGCAGTTTGGGGACAGGGAACTACGAGCAGTACTTC. This translates into CASSLGTGNYEQYF.

V and J are TRBV5-1 and TRBJ2-1; D perhaps matches TRBD2 (6 bases). V was pared by 5 bases and J by 0 bases, with 15 bases between. This CDR3 is built from 16 residues. Germline CDR1 and CDR2: SGHRS and YFSETQ. The CDR3 reads CASSFLGGSSYNEQFF. DNA of the CDR3: TGCGCCAGCAGTTTTCTCGGGGGTAGCTCCTACAATGAGCAGTTCTTC.

The chain joins TRBV2 to TRBJ2-1; D not certain. The CDR3 is made up of 12 amino acids. V was shortened by 4 bases and J by 10 bases, with 11 bases between the two germline ends. Germline lookup yields CDR1 SNHLY and CDR2 FYNNEI. CDR3 region: CASSGQDVEQFF. CDR3 sequence (DNA): TGTGCCAGCAGTGGCCAGGACGTCGAGCAGTTCTTC.

The rearrangement joins TRBV5-6 to TRBJ1-2; 9 nucleotides agree with TRBD1. Germline V gives CDR1 SGHDT, CDR2 YYEEEE. V shed 2 bases, J shed 4 bases, and the junction held 3 bases outside the gene matches. The CDR3 totals 14 residues. The CDR3 reads CASSFPGQGYGYTF. In DNA form, the CDR3 reads TGTGCCAGCAGCTTCCCGGGACAGGGCTATGGCTACACCTTC.

J is TRBJ1-1 and V is TRBV7-2, with 7 bases matching TRBD1. Per germline, CDR1 SGHTA and CDR2 FQGNSA. This CDR3 has 14 residues. Germline trimming cut 5 bases from V and 4 bases from J; bases unmatched to any gene: 7. CDR3 bases: TGTGCCAGCAGCCTCCGACAGGGACTCACTGAAGCTTTCTTT. It codes for CASSLRQGLTEAFF.

This chain links TRBV30 with TRBJ1-5, with TRBD1 matching 10 bases. With V trimmed by 5 bases and J by 5 bases, 6 bases remained unmatched. The length of the CDR3 is 14 residues. Germline loops: CDR1 GTSNPN, CDR2 SVGIG (reference sequence). The CDR3 protein is CAWSRDRGHQPQHF. CDR3 sequence (DNA): TGTGCCTGGTCTCGGGACAGGGGACATCAGCCCCAGCATTTT. The whole variable domain, filled in from reference TRBV30 and TRBJ1-5, reads SQTIHQWPATLVQPVGSPLSLECTVEGTSNPNLYWYRQAAGRGLQLLFYSVGIGQISSEVPQNLSASRPQDRQFILSSKKLLLSDSGFYLCAWSRDRGHQPQHFGDGTRLSIL.

The chain couples TRBV9 to TRBJ2-2, with D unclear. V lost 4 bases to trimming and J lost 6 bases, with 16 bases between them. The CDR3 contains 15 residues. Germline V CDR1 and CDR2: SGDLS, YYNGEE. CDR3 loop: CASSPPSGVSGELFF. The CDR3 nucleotides read TGTGCCAGCAGCCCTCCCTCTGGGGTCTCCGGGGAGCTGTTTTTT.

The rearrangement uses TRBV5-8 and TRBJ2-3; 14 bases fit TRBD2. CDR3 size: 19 residues. With V trimmed by 0 bases and J by 6 bases, 12 bases remained unmatched. Germline CDR1 reads SGHTS; CDR2 reads YDEGEE. CDR3 in amino acids: CASSLERTSGGTGMDTQYF. CDR3 DNA sequence: TGTGCCAGCAGCTTGGAAAGGACTAGCGGGGGGACGGGTATGGATACGCAGTATTTT.

The sample holds one count of this clone. The genes are TRBV5-4 and TRBJ1-1; D gene ambiguous. The V end lost 4 bases, the J end lost 0 bases, and 13 bases lay between the germline ends. Germline CDR1 and CDR2: SGHNT and YYREEE (reference sequence). This CDR3 is built from 15 residues. Written as DNA, the CDR3 is TGTGCCAGCAGCCCCCCCGAGGCCATGAACACTGAAGCTTTCTTT. Encoded protein: CASSPPEAMNTEAFF.

This chain connects TRBV11-1 to TRBJ2-1, with 16 positions matching TRBD2. Per the germline V gene, CDR1 is SGHAT and CDR2 is FQDESV (reference sequence). The J segment lost 7 bases and the V segment lost 2 bases, leaving 5 bases of the junction unmatched. The CDR3 has 17 residues. The CDR3 DNA reads TGTGCCAGCAGCTTATGGGGACTAGCGGGGGGGCTGAATGAGCAGTTCTTC. This encodes CASSLWGLAGGLNEQFF.

This chain uses TRBV29-1 with TRBJ2-5; a possible D gene is TRBD2 (6 bases). The germline CDR1 and CDR2 sequences are SQVTM and ANQGSEA. The CDR3 consists of 15 residues. V lost 2 bases to trimming and J lost 2 bases, with 15 bases between them. CDR3 sequence reads: CSVENPRGIQETQYF. The CDR3 nucleotides read TGCAGCGTTGAAAACCCCCGGGGGATACAAGAGACCCAGTACTTC.

The V and J genes are TRBV18 and TRBJ1-5, with D maybe TRBD1 (5 bases). Germline CDR1 and CDR2: KGHSH and LQKENI. Trimming left V 6 bases short and J 4 bases short, with 13 bases between. This CDR3 region has 14 residues. Here the CDR3 reads CASSGAGWNQPQHF. The CDR3 coding sequence is TGTGCCAGCTCCGGGGCAGGATGGAATCAGCCCCAGCATTTT.

The gene calls are TRBV14 and TRBJ1-2, with D perhaps matching TRBD1 (5 bases). The CDR3 sequence is 14 residues long. From germline, CDR1 is SGHDN and CDR2 FVKESK. The V and J ends lost 4 bases and 4 bases respectively, with 13 bases between them. Here the CDR3 reads CASSPWGFGYGYTF. CDR3 bases: TGTGCCAGCAGCCCCTGGGGGTTTGGCTATGGCTACACCTTC.

This clone has only one observation. V and J are TRBV9 and TRBJ2-7; D may be TRBD2 (6 bases). Germline V gives CDR1 SGDLS, CDR2 YYNGEE. Trimming cost V 0 bases and J 0 bases, with 13 bases left between them. There are 16 residues in the CDR3. CDR3 sequence: CASSVGGGVGSYEQYF. Written as DNA, the CDR3 is TGTGCCAGCAGCGTAGGTGGAGGGGTCGGCTCCTACGAGCAGTACTTC.

The V call is TRBV5-5, the J call TRBJ1-3; D ambiguous. Per the germline V gene, CDR1 is SGHKS and CDR2 is YYEKEE (reference sequence). Trimming removed 1 base from V and 1 base from J, with 12 bases in between. The length of the CDR3 is 16 residues. The DNA of the CDR3 is TGTGCCAGCAGCTTGATTAAGCGGGAATCTGGAAACACCATATATTTT. Translation gives CASSLIKRESGNTIYF.

This clone was seen a few times. The V gene is TRBV7-9, the J gene TRBJ2-2, with 8 bases aligning to TRBD1. CDR1 and CDR2 from the germline V gene are SEHNR and FQNEAQ (reference sequence). The CDR3 loop spans 17 amino acids. The ends lost 5 bases at V and 3 bases at J; junction bases unmatched: 11. The CDR3 is CASSIYRDRRYTGELFF. CDR3 nucleotides: TGTGCCAGCAGCATATACCGGGACAGGCGATACACCGGGGAGCTGTTTTTT. Full variable domain (rest looked up from reference TRBV7-9 and TRBJ2-2): DTGVSQNPRHKITKRGQNVTFRCDPISEHNRLYWYRQTLGQGPEFLTYFQNEAQLEKSRLLSDRFSAERPKGSFSTLEIQRTEQGDSAMYLCASSIYRDRRYTGELFFGEGSRLTVL.